A single sample is the source of the 12 T cell receptor beta chains below, sequenced in a study of blood T cell repertoires in COVID-19. The data were produced by immunoSEQ multiplex PCR, yet TCRdb's version contains in-frame clones alone and is incomplete. The sample lists fewer than 200,000 clones, 70% to 90% occurring once. Sequencing was performed on peripheral blood. Every receptor here comes from a woman older than 75 with COVID-19, enrolled during active disease.

The rearrangement links TRBV7-8 to TRBJ1-2, with TRBD1 identical over 9 bases. V trimming: 3 bases; J trimming: 7 bases; junction bases outside the gene matches: 6. The CDR3 totals 14 residues. The V gene's germline CDR1 is SGHVS and CDR2 FQNEAQ. The CDR3 reads CASSFLQGARGYTF. The DNA of the CDR3 is TGTGCCAGCAGCTTTTTACAGGGGGCGCGTGGCTACACCTTC.

The chain joins TRBV3-1 (or the pseudogene TRBV3-2) to TRBJ2-2; the D gene is possibly TRBD2 (6 bases). CDR3 length: 15 amino acids. Trimming shortened V by 4 bases and J by 6 bases, and 15 bases separated the two germline ends. The germline CDR1 and CDR2 sequences are LGHDT and YNNKEL (reference sequence). The CDR3, as DNA: TGTGCCAGCAGCCGCGGGGCCTTCGGGGCCGGGGAGCTGTTTTTT. This gives the protein CASSRGAFGAGELFF.

The chain recombines TRBV7-2 with TRBJ2-2, with 8 bases lining up with TRBD2. The CDR3 sequence is 17 residues long. Germline CDR1 reads SGHTA; CDR2 reads FQGNSA. Germline trimming cut 5 bases from V and 4 bases from J; bases unmatched to any gene: 12. DNA of the CDR3: TGTGCCAGCAGCCAAACGGGAGCGGGAGCGACCACCGGGGAGCTGTTTTTT. Amino acid sequence: CASSQTGAGATTGELFF. The full variable domain, with the rest looked up from reference TRBV7-2 and TRBJ2-2, is GAGVSQSPSNKVTEKGKDVELRCDPISGHTALYWYRQSLGQGLEFLIYFQGNSAPDKSGLPSDRFSAERTGGSVSTLTIQRTQQEDSAVYLCASSQTGAGATTGELFFGEGSRLTVL.

The chain uses TRBV5-6 and TRBJ2-1; 12 bases match TRBD2. The CDR3 has 16 amino acids. CDR1 is SGHDT and CDR2 is YYEEEE in the germline V gene. J was trimmed by 4 bases and V by 4 bases; bases with no gene match: 6. CDR3 sequence: CASSTRLAGGYNEQFF. The CDR3 DNA sequence: TGTGCCAGCAGCACCCGGCTAGCGGGAGGGTACAATGAGCAGTTCTTC.

The chain employs TRBV28 and TRBJ1-3; unclear D gene. This CDR3 is 15 amino acids long. V was shortened by 2 bases and J by 4 bases, with 12 bases between the two germline ends. Per the germline V gene, CDR1 is MDHEN and CDR2 is SYDVKM. The CDR3 bases are TGTGCCAGCAGTTTAGAACGAGGGTGGGGAAACACCATATATTTT. Encoded protein: CASSLERGWGNTIYF.

This chain connects TRBV2 to TRBJ2-3, with 10 bases fitting TRBD2. V lost 9 bases, J lost 1 base, and 1 base stayed unmatched. CDR3 length: 13 residues. Germline CDR1 SNHLY, CDR2 FYNNEI. CDR3 in amino acids: CARGTSGTDTQYF. The CDR3 coding sequence is TGTGCCAGAGGGACTAGCGGCACAGATACGCAGTATTTT.

The J gene is TRBJ1-1, the V gene TRBV3-1 (or the pseudogene TRBV3-2); perhaps TRBD1 as D (5 bases). Trimming took 1 base from V and 8 from J, leaving 11 bases between them. This CDR3 has 13 amino acids. Germline assignment: CDR1 LGHDT and CDR2 YNNKEL (reference sequence). CDR3 nucleotides: TGTGCCAGCAGCCAAGGGGAGGGACGAGAAGCTTTCTTT. Encoded protein: CASSQGEGREAFF.

The J gene is TRBJ1-2, the V gene TRBV4-1; perhaps TRBD1 as D (6 bases). The CDR3 has 15 residues. V was cut by 0 bases and J by 6 bases, with 14 bases left in between. CDR1 is MGHRA and CDR2 is YSYEKL in the germline V gene. CDR3 nucleotides: TGCGCCAGCAGCCAAGATCAGGACAGACAGAATGGCTACACCTTC. Protein sequence: CASSQDQDRQNGYTF.

The chain is built from TRBV18 and TRBJ1-6; possibly TRBD1 for D (6 bases). CDR1 and CDR2 (germline): KGHSH, LQKENI. V shed 4 bases and J shed 7 bases, with 8 bases lying between them. This CDR3 has 13 residues. As DNA, the CDR3 is TGTGCCAGCTCACTCGACAGGAATTCACCCCTCCACTTT. This encodes CASSLDRNSPLHF.

V gene TRBV7-8 combines with J gene TRBJ1-1; 8 bases align to TRBD1. The CDR3 runs 15 residues. With V trimmed by 5 bases and J by 10 bases, 15 bases remained unmatched. The germline V gene has CDR1 SGHVS and CDR2 FQNEAQ. The CDR3 nucleotides are TGTGCCAGCAGCGCAGGGGGCAGGGGAGGCCGTACAGCTTTCTTT. Its protein product is CASSAGGRGGRTAFF.

The chain uses TRBV28 and TRBJ2-7; possibly TRBD2 for D (7 bases). The CDR3 has 15 residues. The V end was cut by 3 bases, the J end by 1 base, with 13 bases between. The germline gives CDR1 MDHEN, CDR2 SYDVKM. CDR3 protein: CASSFGGPTSYEQYF. DNA of the CDR3: TGTGCCAGCAGTTTCGGGGGGCCTACTTCCTACGAGCAGTACTTC.

J is TRBJ1-4 and V is TRBV18; 9 bases agree with TRBD1. The germline gives CDR1 KGHSH, CDR2 LQKENI. This CDR3 spans 16 amino acids. The J segment lost 7 bases and the V segment lost 1 base, leaving 7 bases of the junction unmatched. This chain's CDR3 is CASSPLIGQGLEKLFF. In DNA form, the CDR3 reads TGTGCCAGCTCACCACTGATTGGACAGGGGCTTGAAAAACTGTTTTTT.